The 5 T cell receptor beta chains reported below all come from one sample, sequenced in a study of cytomegalovirus exposure and HLA in healthy donors. Primers: 60 Vbeta forward and 13 Jbeta reverse. TCRdb's table, derived via immunoSEQ multiplex PCR, lists solely in-frame clones and lacks some. The sample includes 120,000 to 150,000 clones, around 80% of them seen just once. What was sequenced was PBMCs. The receptors shown here come from a man aged 40-55 years in good health and CMV-seronegative.

V usage is TRBV13 and J usage is TRBJ1-2; 9 bases line up with TRBD1. V shed 3 bases, J shed 7 bases, and the junction held 9 bases outside the gene matches. The germline CDR1 and CDR2 sequences are PRHDT and FYEKMQ (reference sequence). This CDR3 is 15 amino acids long. Written as DNA, the CDR3 is TGTGCCAGCAGCTTGGGGACCGGGACAGGGCTTGGCTACACCTTC. The encoded protein is CASSLGTGTGLGYTF.

The chain recombines TRBV5-1 with TRBJ1-2, with 9 bases that match TRBD1. The CDR3 has 18 residues. V lost 3 bases and J lost 1; bases outside the gene matches: 13. CDR1 is SGHRS and CDR2 is YFSETQ in the germline V gene. The CDR3 bases are TGCGCCAGCAGCTATGGCCCCGCGACAGGGGGGATTAACTATGGCTACACCTTC. Translating gives CASSYGPATGGINYGYTF.

The V call is TRBV28, the J call TRBJ2-6; D unclear. Trimming removed 2 bases from V and 0 bases from J, with 5 bases in between. Germline CDR1 reads MDHEN; CDR2 reads SYDVKM. There are 15 residues in the CDR3. The CDR3 loop reads CASSLPGSGANVLTF. As DNA, the CDR3 is TGTGCCAGCAGTTTACCCGGCTCTGGGGCCAACGTCCTGACTTTC.

A single count supports this clone. The chain employs TRBV10-2 and TRBJ2-5, with D possibly TRBD2 on 5 matching bases. There are 13 residues in the CDR3. The V and J ends lost 1 base and 4 bases respectively, with 7 bases between them. From germline, CDR1 is WSHSY and CDR2 SAAADI. CDR3: CASSELAGETQYF. CDR3 sequence (DNA): TGCGCCAGCAGTGAGTTGGCGGGAGAGACCCAGTACTTC.

The V and J genes are TRBV5-1 and TRBJ2-7; perhaps TRBD1 as D (6 bases). This CDR3 is built from 12 residues. Germline V gene data show CDR1 as SGHRS and CDR2 as YFSETQ. V was shortened by 4 bases and J by 6 bases, with 11 bases between the two germline ends. This chain's CDR3 is CASSPLRGEQYF. CDR3 sequence (DNA): TGCGCCAGCAGCCCCCTCAGGGGCGAGCAGTACTTC.